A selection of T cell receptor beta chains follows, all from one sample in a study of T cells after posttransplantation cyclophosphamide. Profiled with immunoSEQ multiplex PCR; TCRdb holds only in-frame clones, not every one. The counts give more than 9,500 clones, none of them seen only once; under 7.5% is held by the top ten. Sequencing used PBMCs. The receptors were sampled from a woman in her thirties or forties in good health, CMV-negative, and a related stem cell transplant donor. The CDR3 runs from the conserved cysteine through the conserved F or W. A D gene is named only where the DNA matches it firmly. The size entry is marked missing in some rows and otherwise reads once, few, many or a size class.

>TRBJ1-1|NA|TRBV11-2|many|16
CASSLESRLRSTEAFF
TGTGCCAGCAGCTTAGAGTCCAGACTCCGAAGCACTGAAGCTTTCTTT
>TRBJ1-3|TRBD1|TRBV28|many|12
CASRQGLDTIYF
TGTGCCAGCAGACAGGGGCTGGACACCATATATTTT
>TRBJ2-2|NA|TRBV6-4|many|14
CASSPRMNTGELFF
TGTGCCAGCAGTCCCAGGATGAACACCGGGGAGCTGTTTTTT
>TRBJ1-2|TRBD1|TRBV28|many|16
CATTPPIAQGAYGYTF
TGTGCCACCACACCCCCCATTGCACAGGGGGCCTATGGCTACACCTTC
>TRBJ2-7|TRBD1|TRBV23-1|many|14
CASDRVGVVYEQYF
TGCGCCAGCGACAGGGTAGGGGTAGTCTACGAGCAGTACTTC
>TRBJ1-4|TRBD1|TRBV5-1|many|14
CASSPGQGGEKLFF
TGCGCCAGCAGCCCGGGACAGGGGGGTGAAAAACTGTTTTTT
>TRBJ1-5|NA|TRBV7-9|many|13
CASSLQGHQPQHF
TGTGCCAGCAGCCTTCAGGGGCATCAGCCCCAGCATTTT
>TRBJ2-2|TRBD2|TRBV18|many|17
CASSPQFSGSNAGELFF
TGTGCCAGCTCACCACAGTTTAGCGGGAGTAACGCCGGGGAGCTGTTTTTT
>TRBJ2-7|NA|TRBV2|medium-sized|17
CASSVSRIEDSGYEQYF
TGTGCCAGCAGTGTCTCCCGAATAGAGGACAGCGGATACGAGCAGTACTTC
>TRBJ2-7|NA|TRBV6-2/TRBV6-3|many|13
CASNEPTSGEQYF
TGTGCCAGCAACGAACCGACTAGTGGGGAGCAGTACTTC
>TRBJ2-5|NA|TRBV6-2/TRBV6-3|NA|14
CASSSQGRVGTQYF
TGTGCCAGCAGTTCCCAGGGGCGGGTGGGGACCCAGTACTTC
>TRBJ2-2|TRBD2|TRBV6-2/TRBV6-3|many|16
CASRRSGRELTGELFF
TGTGCCAGCAGGCGTAGCGGGAGGGAACTCACCGGGGAGCTGTTTTTT
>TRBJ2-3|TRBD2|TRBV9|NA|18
CASTPRTSGRGGTDTQYF
TGTGCCAGCACACCCCGGACTAGCGGGAGGGGAGGCACAGATACGCAGTATTTT
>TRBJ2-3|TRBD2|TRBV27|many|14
CASGDYFRTDTQYF
TGTGCCAGCGGGGACTATTTTCGCACAGATACGCAGTATTTT
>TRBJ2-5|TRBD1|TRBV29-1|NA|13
CSAKDRGFETQYF
TGCAGCGCTAAGGACAGGGGGTTTGAGACCCAGTACTTC
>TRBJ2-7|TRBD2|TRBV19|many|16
CATGGASGGIGSEQYF
TGTGCCACCGGGGGGGCTAGCGGGGGGATCGGCTCCGAGCAGTACTTC
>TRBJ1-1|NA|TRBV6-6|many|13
CASSYIRGDEAFF
TGTGCCAGCAGTTATATTCGCGGGGATGAAGCTTTCTTT
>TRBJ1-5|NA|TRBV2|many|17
CASSEAPLPGRNQPQHF
TGTGCCAGCAGTGAAGCTCCACTCCCCGGTCGCAATCAGCCCCAGCATTTT
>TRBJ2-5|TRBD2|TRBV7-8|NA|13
CASSLVAGRTQYF
TGTGCCAGCAGCTTAGTAGCGGGGCGGACCCAGTACTTC
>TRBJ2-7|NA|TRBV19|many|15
CASSMGQPSSYEQYF
TGTGCCAGTAGTATGGGACAACCCAGCTCCTACGAGCAGTACTTC
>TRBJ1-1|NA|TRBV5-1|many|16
CASSPGLYMVNTEAFF
TGCGCCAGCAGCCCTGGGCTCTATATGGTGAACACTGAAGCTTTCTTT
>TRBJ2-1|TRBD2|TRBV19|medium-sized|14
CASTTASGYNEQFF
TGTGCCAGTACGACGGCTAGCGGATACAATGAGCAGTTCTTC
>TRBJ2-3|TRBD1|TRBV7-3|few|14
CASSTGGFPDTQYF
TGTGCCAGCAGCACAGGGGGTTTCCCAGATACGCAGTATTTT
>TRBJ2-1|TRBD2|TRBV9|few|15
CASSVAGTSANEQFF
TGTGCCAGCAGCGTAGCCGGGACTAGCGCTAATGAGCAGTTCTTC
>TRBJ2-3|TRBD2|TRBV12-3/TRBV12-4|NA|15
CASVWAGGNTDTQYF
TGTGCCAGCGTCTGGGCGGGGGGGAACACAGATACGCAGTATTTT